This T cell receptor (beta chain) came from a study of T cells in Graves' hyperthyroidism and ophthalmopathy. Whole-study findings and limits: Blood held most thyroid clonotypes expanded above 0.001 frequency.

TCR beta CDR3 sequences were amplified from RNA transcripts. The HTBI primer set drove a first-round RT-PCR of the TCR CDR3. One entry per CDR3 protein results from TCRdb running MiXCR on the multiplex PCR reads. The sample contains about 330,000 distinct CDR3 sequences, approximately 13% of which appear only once. This clonotype was counted a few times. What it binds is unknown. Sequenced input: blood. The source of this sequence is a woman in her forties with Graves' ophthalmopathy.

CDR3 loop: CASSHPRGLYEQYF. CDR3 DNA: TGCGCCAGCAGCCATCCTAGGGGACTCTACGAGCAGTACTTC. V and J are TRBV4-1 and TRBJ2-7; D is possibly TRBD2 (6 bases). CDR3 length equals 14 residues. Germline CDR1 and CDR2: MGHRA and YSYEKL. V dropped 3 bases and J dropped 3 bases, with 12 bases sitting between them.